The source of this T cell receptor beta chain is a study of cytotoxic CD8 clonotypes in ibrutinib-treated CLL. For the study at large: The patients, under 13 relapsed/refractory and 15 treatment-naive, included 17 who were IGHV unmutated. Findings and limits, study-wide: Sustained-remission and progressing patients were not sampled at matched times. Stable or contracted on treatment, public clonotypes were also uncommon.

In regard to this clone: Its target is unknown.

The intended depth for sequencing was 1 in 200,000 to 1 in 1 million T cells. Profiled with immunoSEQ multiplex PCR; TCRdb holds only in-frame clones, not every one. Among approximately 320,000 clones listed, around 66% were seen once. The V gene lost 5 bases and the J gene lost 8 bases, with 9 bases spanning the gap. The length of the CDR3 is 11 residues. The V gene's germline CDR1 is KGHSH and CDR2 LQKENI. This sequence joins TRBV18 and TRBJ1-1, with a weak D call TRBD1 (5 bases). This receptor was taken from a human donor with chronic lymphocytic leukemia. The sample was PBMCs, taken after 36 months of ibrutinib treatment. In DNA, the CDR3 is TGTGCCAGCTCATACCAGGGAGAAGCTTTCTTT. Residues: CASSYQGEAFF.